This T cell receptor (beta chain) is from a study of blood T cell repertoires in COVID-19. Turning to the study itself: Researchers got acute and convalescent COVID-19 samples from the United States, Italy and Spain. Sources were T cells, B-cell-depleted T cells, or PBMCs; the material itself was cDNA or gDNA.

Original methodology: By means of reference gene primer amplification, nucleated cell counts were estimated. The data were produced by immunoSEQ multiplex PCR, yet TCRdb's version contains in-frame clones alone and is incomplete. The V and J calls and the clone size are those of that table, but D and trimming were determined from the DNA. This sample yields about 59,000 clones, of which approximately 86% are seen a single time; about a fifth belongs to the top ten. Trimming removed 4 bases at V and 6 bases at J, with 15 bases between. The germline gives CDR1 MDHEN, CDR2 SYDVKM. The CDR3 sequence is 14 residues long.

This sequence originates from a woman of 80 years or more with active COVID-19. The sequenced sample consisted of peripheral blood. The V and J genes are TRBV28 and TRBJ1-2; a weak D match, TRBD1 (5 bases). Here the CDR3 DNA reads TGTGCCAGCAGTTCCTTCCGGGGGTCCAATGGCTACACCTTC. Protein product: CASSSFRGSNGYTF.